The 27 T cell receptor beta chains in this list originate from one sample, sequenced in a study of technical replicates of blood from a few donors (dated by TCRdb to 2016 to 2017). Libraries came from the immunoSEQ multiplex PCR assay. Not all clones reach the TCRdb copy of this immuneACCESS table, which keeps in-frame sequences only. Checked studies attribute under half of the gap to unresolved V genes and leave the rest unexplained. The sample yields 70,000 to 95,000 clones; under 95% were counted once. The top ten constitute 0.2% to 0.3% of the sample. The sample consisted of T cells isolated from PBMCs. The receptors were sampled from a human donor in good health.

In its sample, this clone was seen once. The rearrangement links TRBV19 to TRBJ2-2, with D possibly being TRBD2 (5 bases). This CDR3 comprises 15 residues. Germline V gene data show CDR1 as LNHDA and CDR2 as SQIVND (reference sequence). V lost 6 bases and J 2 bases, leaving 13 bases between the germline ends. The CDR3 region has the DNA TGTGCCAGTAGAAGGGCCAGCGGAAACACCGGGGAGCTGTTTTTT. Translated: CASRRASGNTGELFF.

V gene TRBV5-1 combines with J gene TRBJ2-7; D may be TRBD1 (5 bases). The V end was cut by 0 bases, the J end by 3 bases, with 10 bases between. CDR3 size: 14 residues. Germline CDR1 reads SGHRS; CDR2 reads YFSETQ. This chain's CDR3 is CASSLGQGGYEQYF. The CDR3 DNA reads as TGCGCCAGCAGCTTGGGGCAGGGTGGCTACGAGCAGTACTTC.

The rearrangement links TRBV6-5 to TRBJ1-1, with D perhaps matching TRBD1 (5 bases). CDR1 and CDR2 from the germline V gene are MNHEY and SVGAGI. The V end was cut by 3 bases, the J end by 4 bases, with 12 bases between. The CDR3 totals 14 residues. The CDR3: CASSYDKRGTEAFF. The CDR3 DNA follows: TGTGCCAGCAGTTATGACAAAAGGGGCACTGAAGCTTTCTTT.

This clone has only a few counts. The chain employs TRBV7-2 and TRBJ2-7; D is possibly TRBD1 (5 bases). Trimming removed 0 bases at V and 6 bases at J, with 12 bases between. Germline values: CDR1 SGHTA, CDR2 FQGNSA. This CDR3 region has 14 residues. The CDR3 reads CASSLAVTEVEQYF. The CDR3 DNA sequence: TGTGCCAGCAGCTTAGCGGTGACAGAGGTCGAGCAGTACTTC. The variable domain in full, with the rest retrieved from reference TRBV7-2 and TRBJ2-7, is GAGVSQSPSNKVTEKGKDVELRCDPISGHTALYWYRQSLGQGLEFLIYFQGNSAPDKSGLPSDRFSAERTGGSVSTLTIQRTQQEDSAVYLCASSLAVTEVEQYFGPGTRLTVT.

This chain joins TRBV19 and TRBJ1-1; D unclear. This CDR3 has 16 amino acids. V was pared by 0 bases and J by 1 base, with 12 bases between. Looked up from germline, CDR1 is LNHDA and CDR2 is SQIVND (reference sequence). CDR3 residues: CASSIDRGLSNTEAFF. Here the CDR3 DNA reads TGTGCCAGTAGTATAGATCGAGGGCTATCGAACACTGAAGCTTTCTTT.

The chain carries TRBV5-4 and TRBJ2-3; D gene unclear. The CDR3 is made up of 12 amino acids. The germline V and J ends were trimmed by 0 bases and 6 bases, with 5 bases remaining between them. Per the germline V gene, CDR1 is SGHNT and CDR2 is YYREEE (reference sequence). The CDR3 sequence is CASSLGQDTQYF. The CDR3 DNA reads TGTGCCAGCAGCTTGGGGCAGGATACGCAGTATTTT.

The chain is built from TRBV7-9 and TRBJ2-1, with 7 nucleotides matching TRBD2. The CDR3 consists of 16 residues. Trimming at V came to 5 bases and at J to 3 bases, leaving 10 bases not matched to a gene. Germline values: CDR1 SEHNR, CDR2 FQNEAQ (reference sequence). As DNA, the CDR3 is TGTGCCAGCAGCCCCCGCGGACTAGTCCTCTACAATGAGCAGTTCTTC. Amino acids: CASSPRGLVLYNEQFF.

The chain couples TRBV6-6 to TRBJ2-5; TRBD2 agrees at 10 bases. Germline CDR1 reads MNHNY; CDR2 reads SVGAGI (reference sequence). V lost 2 bases to trimming and J lost 3 bases; unmatched junction nucleotides: 0. The CDR3 loop spans 14 amino acids. The CDR3 nucleotides are TGTGCCAGCAGTTACGGACTAGCGGAAGAGACCCAGTACTTC. Encoded protein: CASSYGLAEETQYF.

The V and J genes are TRBV11-2 and TRBJ2-3, with 8 bases fitting TRBD2. The CDR3 runs 18 residues. V trimming: 3 bases; J trimming: 4 bases; junction bases outside the gene matches: 15. Germline assignment: CDR1 SGHAT and CDR2 FQNNGV. The CDR3 is CASSFSRLAGLEADTQYF. The CDR3 nucleotides are TGTGCCAGCAGCTTTAGCCGGTTAGCGGGACTGGAGGCAGATACGCAGTATTTT.

The DNA for the CDR3 is TGTGCCAGCAGTCACAGGGCACGCCTCTACGAGCAGTACTTC. Protein product: CASSHRARLYEQYF. The chain recombines TRBV6-5 with TRBJ2-7, with D possibly TRBD1 on 6 matching bases. The V end lost 5 bases, the J end lost 3 bases, and 14 bases lay between the germline ends. The CDR3 runs to 14 residues. Looked up from germline, CDR1 is MNHEY and CDR2 is SVGAGI.

The V call is TRBV11-3, the J call TRBJ2-7; D is perhaps TRBD2 (6 bases). Germline CDR1 and CDR2: SGHNT and YENEEA. This CDR3 has 14 residues. The V gene lost 3 bases and the J gene lost 3 bases, with 12 bases spanning the gap. CDR3 loop: CASSLRDVNYEQYF. Here the CDR3 DNA reads TGTGCCAGCAGCTTGCGGGACGTGAACTACGAGCAGTACTTC.

The chain carries TRBV7-9 and TRBJ2-5; 7 bases map to TRBD1. Germline loops: CDR1 SEHNR, CDR2 FQNEAQ (reference sequence). With 5 bases clipped from V and 1 base from J, the junction kept 7 bases outside the gene matches. This CDR3 comprises 15 residues. The CDR3 loop is CASSLRQGPQETQYF. The CDR3 bases are TGTGCCAGCAGCCTCAGACAGGGACCCCAAGAGACCCAGTACTTC.

The chain combines TRBV13 with TRBJ2-7, with 9 bases that match TRBD2. Germline CDR1 and CDR2: PRHDT and FYEKMQ (reference sequence). The CDR3 loop spans 14 amino acids. The trim removed 5 bases at V and 4 bases at J, leaving 6 bases unmatched. The CDR3, as DNA: TGTGCCAGCAGCCGAGGACTAGCGAGGTACGAGCAGTACTTC. Protein product: CASSRGLARYEQYF.

This clone was recorded once. V and J are TRBV5-4 and TRBJ2-5, with D possibly being TRBD2 (5 bases). Germline V gene data show CDR1 as SGHNT and CDR2 as YYREEE (reference sequence). The CDR3 has 12 amino acids. V dropped 4 bases and J dropped 5 bases, with 9 bases sitting between them. Here the CDR3 DNA reads TGTGCCAGCAGCCCCCCGGGGGAGACCCAGTACTTC. Residues: CASSPPGETQYF.

The V call is TRBV25-1, the J call TRBJ2-1, with D perhaps TRBD2 (5 bases). V was trimmed by 4 bases and J by 0 bases, leaving 13 bases between them. Germline V gene sequence: CDR1 MGHDK, CDR2 SYGVNS. CDR3 length equals 16 residues. CDR3 nucleotide sequence: TGTGCCAGCAGTGCCCGTGTAGCGAGCTCCTACAATGAGCAGTTCTTC. It specifies CASSARVASSYNEQFF.

This chain uses TRBV10-3 with TRBJ2-5; no clear D gene. V lost 6 bases to trimming and J lost 1 base, with 15 bases between them. CDR3 length: 15 residues. The germline V gene encodes CDR1 ENHRY and CDR2 SYGVKD. The CDR3 nucleotides read TGTGCCATCAGAGGAGCTGCGGAGTCCCAAGAGACCCAGTACTTC. This encodes CAIRGAAESQETQYF.

V is TRBV4-2 and J is TRBJ1-1; 7 bases match TRBD1. The length of the CDR3 is 14 residues. Germline loops: CDR1 LGHNA, CDR2 YNFKEQ. V gave up 4 bases and J gave up 4 bases; unmatched junction bases: 6. The CDR3 bases are TGTGCCAGCAGCCCTAGGGGGCTAGGCACTGAAGCTTTCTTT. Protein sequence: CASSPRGLGTEAFF.

This clone was counted a single time. The gene calls are TRBV5-1 and TRBJ1-1, with D possibly TRBD1 on 6 matching bases. Trimming cost V 0 bases and J 8 bases, with 14 bases left between them. This CDR3 is 14 amino acids long. Per germline, CDR1 SGHRS and CDR2 YFSETQ. CDR3 nucleotides: TGCGCCAGCAGCTTGGGACAGGTAACCTCCGAAGCTTTCTTT. Translation gives CASSLGQVTSEAFF.

The chain is built from TRBV14 and TRBJ2-7; 7 nucleotides agree with TRBD1. The CDR3 has 17 residues. V lost 6 bases and J lost 3; bases outside the gene matches: 17. Germline values: CDR1 SGHDN, CDR2 FVKESK. CDR3 DNA: TGTGCCAGCAGTTACGATTTGATACAGGGGAAGGACTACGAGCAGTACTTC. Encoded protein: CASSYDLIQGKDYEQYF.

This clone has only one observation. This rearrangement joins TRBV5-4 to TRBJ1-2; D is possibly TRBD1 (6 bases). The germline V gene encodes CDR1 SGHNT and CDR2 YYREEE (reference sequence). The ends were cut back, 0 bases at V and 5 bases at J, with 8 bases in the middle. The CDR3 sequence is 13 residues long. The CDR3, as DNA: TGTGCCAGCAGCTTGGTAGGACAGTATGGCTACACCTTC. Translated, it gives CASSLVGQYGYTF.

This clone showed up just once. The gene calls are TRBV13 and TRBJ2-7; 10 nucleotides match TRBD2. The CDR3 consists of 14 residues. Germline CDR1 reads PRHDT; CDR2 reads FYEKMQ (reference sequence). Trimming at V came to 5 bases and at J to 7 bases, leaving 8 bases not matched to a gene. This chain's CDR3 is CASSPSGRAKEQYF. The CDR3 bases are TGTGCCAGCAGCCCAAGCGGGAGGGCCAAAGAGCAGTACTTC.

The gene calls are TRBV6-5 and TRBJ1-2; 8 bases are shared with TRBD1. V lost 2 bases, J lost 4 bases, and 6 bases stayed unmatched. Germline CDR1 MNHEY, CDR2 SVGAGI. This CDR3 is built from 15 residues. CDR3 nucleotides: TGTGCCAGCAGTTACCCCGGGACAGGATCCTATGGCTACACCTTC. Translated: CASSYPGTGSYGYTF.

V gene TRBV27 combines with J gene TRBJ1-5, with 9 bases fitting TRBD1. Germline CDR1 and CDR2: MNHEY and SMNVEV (reference sequence). V shed 10 bases and J 5 bases; nucleotides not matched to a gene: 3. The CDR3 loop spans 12 amino acids. The CDR3 nucleotides read TGTGCCACCCGGACAGGGGATCAGCCCCAGCATTTT. This translates into CATRTGDQPQHF.

The chain uses TRBV28 and TRBJ2-7; D gene uncertain. Deletions cut 3 bases from V and 4 bases from J, with 4 bases between. Per the germline V gene, CDR1 is MDHEN and CDR2 is SYDVKM. The CDR3 sequence is 11 residues long. This CDR3 is CASSFVYEQYF. The CDR3 region has the DNA TGTGCCAGCAGTTTCGTGTACGAGCAGTACTTC.

The V gene is TRBV6-1, the J gene TRBJ1-2; possibly TRBD1 for D (5 bases). Between the trimmed V and J ends, which lost 0 bases and 2 bases, there was a span of 7 bases. The CDR3 consists of 14 residues. Germline CDR1 is MNHNS and CDR2 is SASEGT. As DNA, the CDR3 is TGTGCCAGCAGTGAAGCTGGGGCCAACTATGGCTACACCTTC. Its protein is CASSEAGANYGYTF.

This chain connects TRBV7-9 to TRBJ2-2, with D possibly matching TRBD2 (5 bases). Per germline, CDR1 SEHNR and CDR2 FQNEAQ (reference sequence). The V gene lost 6 bases and the J gene lost 6 bases, with 11 bases spanning the gap. The CDR3 length is 13 residues. DNA for the CDR3: TGTGCCAGCAGGCAACTAGAACCCGGGGAGCTGTTTTTT. Protein sequence: CASRQLEPGELFF.

This rearrangement joins TRBV30 to TRBJ2-2; the D is unclear. CDR1 is GTSNPN and CDR2 is SVGIG in the germline V gene (reference sequence). The V end lost 3 bases, the J end lost 5 bases, and 13 bases lay between the germline ends. The length of the CDR3 is 14 residues. CDR3 region: CAWRVEIRTGELFF. The CDR3 DNA is TGTGCCTGGAGAGTGGAGATACGGACCGGGGAGCTGTTTTTT. The full variable domain, completed using reference TRBV30 and TRBJ2-2, is SQTIHQWPATLVQPVGSPLSLECTVEGTSNPNLYWYRQAAGRGLQLLFYSVGIGQISSEVPQNLSASRPQDRQFILSSKKLLLSDSGFYLCAWRVEIRTGELFFGEGSRLTVL.